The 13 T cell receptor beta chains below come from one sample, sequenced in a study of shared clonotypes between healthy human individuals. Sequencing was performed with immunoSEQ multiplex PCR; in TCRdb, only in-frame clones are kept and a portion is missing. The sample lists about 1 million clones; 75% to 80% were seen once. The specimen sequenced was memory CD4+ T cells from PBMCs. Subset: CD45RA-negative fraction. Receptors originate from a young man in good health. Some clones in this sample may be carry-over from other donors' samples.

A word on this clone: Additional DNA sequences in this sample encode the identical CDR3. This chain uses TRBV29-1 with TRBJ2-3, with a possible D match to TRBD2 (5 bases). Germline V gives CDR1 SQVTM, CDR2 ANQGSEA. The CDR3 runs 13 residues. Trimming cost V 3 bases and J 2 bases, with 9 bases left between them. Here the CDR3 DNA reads TGCAGCGTTGAGCGGGTGCTCACAGATACGCAGTATTTT. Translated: CSVERVLTDTQYF.

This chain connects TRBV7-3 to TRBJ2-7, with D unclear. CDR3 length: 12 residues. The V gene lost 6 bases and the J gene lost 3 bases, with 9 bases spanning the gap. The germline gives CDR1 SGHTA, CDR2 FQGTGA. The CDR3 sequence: CASSYGNYEQYF. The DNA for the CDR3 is TGTGCCAGCAGTTACGGAAACTACGAGCAGTACTTC.

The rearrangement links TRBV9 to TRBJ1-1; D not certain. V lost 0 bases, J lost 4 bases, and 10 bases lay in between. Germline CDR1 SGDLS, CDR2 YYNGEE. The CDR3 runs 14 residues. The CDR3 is CASSVELTATEAFF. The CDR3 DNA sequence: TGTGCCAGCAGCGTAGAGCTCACAGCCACTGAAGCTTTCTTT.

The CDR3 DNA is TGTGCCAGCAGCCAAGATAAGAGTAATGAAAAACTGTTTTTT. Its translation is CASSQDKSNEKLFF. The V gene is TRBV4-2, the J gene TRBJ1-4; no clear D gene. The CDR3 covers 14 residues. Trimming stripped 0 bases from V and 4 bases from J, with 6 bases between. The germline CDR1 and CDR2 sequences are LGHNA and YNFKEQ.

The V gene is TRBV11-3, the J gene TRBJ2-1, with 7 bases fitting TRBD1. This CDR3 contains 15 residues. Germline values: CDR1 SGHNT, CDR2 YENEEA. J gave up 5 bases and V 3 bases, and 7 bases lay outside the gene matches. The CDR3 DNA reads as TGTGCCAGCAGCTTGGCCTGGGACAGCAACAATGAGCAGTTCTTC. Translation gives CASSLAWDSNNEQFF.

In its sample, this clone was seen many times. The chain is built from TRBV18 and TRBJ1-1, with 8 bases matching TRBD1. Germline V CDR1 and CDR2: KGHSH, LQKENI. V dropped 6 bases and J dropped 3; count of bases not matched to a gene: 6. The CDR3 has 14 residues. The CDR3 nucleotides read TGTGCCAGCTCGGGGGCGGGACAGGACACTGAAGCTTTCTTT. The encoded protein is CASSGAGQDTEAFF.

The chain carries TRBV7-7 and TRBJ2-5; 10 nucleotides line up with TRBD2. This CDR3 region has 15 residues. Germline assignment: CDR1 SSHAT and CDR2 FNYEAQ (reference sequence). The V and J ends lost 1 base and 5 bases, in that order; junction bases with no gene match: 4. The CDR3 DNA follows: TGTGCCAGCAGCTTAGGCCTAGCGGGAGTTGAGACCCAGTACTTC. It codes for CASSLGLAGVETQYF.

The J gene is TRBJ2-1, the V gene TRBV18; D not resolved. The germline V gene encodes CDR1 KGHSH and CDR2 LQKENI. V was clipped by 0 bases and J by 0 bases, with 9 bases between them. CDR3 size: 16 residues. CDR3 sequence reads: CASSPPTQSSYNEQFF. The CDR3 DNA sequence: TGTGCCAGCTCACCACCGACTCAGAGCTCCTACAATGAGCAGTTCTTC.

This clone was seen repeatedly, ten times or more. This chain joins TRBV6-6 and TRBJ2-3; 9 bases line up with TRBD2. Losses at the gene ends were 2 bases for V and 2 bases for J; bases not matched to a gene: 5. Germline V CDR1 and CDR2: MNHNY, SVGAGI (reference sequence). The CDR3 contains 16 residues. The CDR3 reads CASSYTGTSFTDTQYF. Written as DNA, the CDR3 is TGTGCCAGCAGTTACACGGGGACTAGCTTCACAGATACGCAGTATTTT.

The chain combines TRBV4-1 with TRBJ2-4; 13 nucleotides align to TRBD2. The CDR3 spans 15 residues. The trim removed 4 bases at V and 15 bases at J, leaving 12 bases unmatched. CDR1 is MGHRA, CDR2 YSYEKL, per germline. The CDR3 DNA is TGCGCCAGCAGCCGAATTTGGACTAGCGGGAGTTCTCGGTACTTC. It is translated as CASSRIWTSGSSRYF.

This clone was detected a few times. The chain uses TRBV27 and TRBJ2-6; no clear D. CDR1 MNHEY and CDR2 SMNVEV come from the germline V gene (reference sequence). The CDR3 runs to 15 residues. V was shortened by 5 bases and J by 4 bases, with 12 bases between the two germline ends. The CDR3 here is CASSLRPRGANVLTF. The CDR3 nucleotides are TGTGCCAGCAGTCTTCGGCCCAGGGGGGCCAACGTCCTGACTTTC. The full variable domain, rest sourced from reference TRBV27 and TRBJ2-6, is EAQVTQNPRYLITVTGKKLTVTCSQNMNHEYMSWYRQDPGLGLRQIYYSMNVEVTDKGDVPEGYKVSRKEKRNFPLILESPSPNQTSLYFCASSLRPRGANVLTFGAGSRLTVL.

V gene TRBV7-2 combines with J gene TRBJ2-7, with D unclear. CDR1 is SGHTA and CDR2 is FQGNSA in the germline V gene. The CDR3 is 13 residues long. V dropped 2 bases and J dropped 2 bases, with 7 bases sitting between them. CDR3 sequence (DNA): TGTGCCAGCAGCTTACTAGGACCCTACGAGCAGTACTTC. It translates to CASSLLGPYEQYF.

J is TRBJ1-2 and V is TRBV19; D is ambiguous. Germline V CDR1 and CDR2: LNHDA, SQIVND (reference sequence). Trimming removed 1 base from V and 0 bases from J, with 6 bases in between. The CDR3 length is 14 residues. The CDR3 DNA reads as TGTGCCAGTAGTATAGTAACAGCTAACTATGGCTACACCTTC. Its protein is CASSIVTANYGYTF.